This TCR beta chain emerged from a study of T cell responses to AZD1222 COVID-19 vaccine. For the study at large: Whether given at about 4 or about 12 weeks, second doses were pooled.

V was pared by 4 bases and J by 3 bases, with 7 bases of the junction left unmatched. The CDR3 totals 15 residues. Germline V gene lookup returns CDR1 MDHEN and CDR2 SYDVKM. Study-wide points: Distributed over spike, vaccine-associated CD4 TCRs predominated at 160-218 and 743-854. Increased Spike-specific TCR breadth and depth were observed after two AZD1222 doses.

With respect to this clone: Its antigen remains unknown.

Assay used: immunoSEQ multiplex PCR; TCRdb lists only in-frame clones, some missing. This sample carries approximately 100,000 clones, 90% of them seen once, and the ten largest clones take 1% to 1.5%. The sequencing here drew on peripheral blood, taken on day 0 of AZD1222 vaccination. The rearrangement uses TRBV28 and TRBJ2-7; 9 nucleotides match TRBD1. The sequence came from an adult in good health. In nucleotides, the CDR3 is TGTGCCAGCAGTTCAAGCCGGACAGGGGTCTACGAGCAGTACTTC. This translates into CASSSSRTGVYEQYF.